This T cell receptor (beta chain) is drawn from a study of blood T cell repertoires in COVID-19. On the study more broadly: Samples came from the United States, Italy and Spain, spanning acute and convalescent COVID-19. The analysed material was cDNA or gDNA that came from T cells, B-cell-depleted T cells, or PBMCs.

Under the authors' procedure: The authors estimated nucleated cell counts from reference gene primer amplification. The data were produced by immunoSEQ multiplex PCR, yet TCRdb's version contains in-frame clones alone and is incomplete. Clone size and the V and J calls come from that table; the DNA yielded D and trimming. Found here are some 45,000 clones, about 84% of them singletons; the top ten hold approximately 8.3%. There are a few counts of this clone. The V gene end was trimmed by 4 bases and the J gene end by 2 bases; junction bases not matched to a gene: 2. Germline CDR1 and CDR2: SGHRS and YFSETQ. CDR3 size: 14 residues.

The source of this sequence is a man in his fifties or sixties with acute or convalescent COVID-19. The sequencing sample was made of peripheral blood. The rearrangement uses TRBV5-1 and TRBJ2-5; 10 bases are shared with TRBD1. CDR3: CASSRQGAQETQYF. The CDR3 nucleotides read TGCGCCAGCAGCAGACAGGGGGCTCAAGAGACCCAGTACTTC.